This TCR beta chain was sequenced during a study of blood T cell repertoires in COVID-19. Looking at the study overall: Samples representing acute and convalescent COVID-19 were sourced from the United States, Italy and Spain. Sources were T cells, B-cell-depleted T cells, or PBMCs; the material itself was cDNA or gDNA.

Sequenced by immunoSEQ multiplex PCR; TCRdb stores in-frame clones only, minus some. The sample comprises approximately 80,000 clones, about 83% of which are singletons, and roughly 2.1% rests with the top ten. CDR1 is KGHSH, CDR2 LQKENI, per germline. With V trimmed by 6 bases and J by 5 bases, 3 bases remained unmatched. CDR3 size: 13 residues. The TCR originated in a woman between 65 and 79 years old with acute or convalescent COVID-19. The chain has TRBV18 and TRBJ1-5, with 8 positions matching TRBD1. The sequencing sample was made of peripheral blood. The CDR3 sequence: CASSGQEDQPQHF. The CDR3, as DNA: TGTGCCAGCTCGGGACAGGAAGATCAGCCCCAGCATTTT. Filled out from reference TRBV18 and TRBJ1-5, the complete variable domain reads NAGVMQNPRHLVRRRGQEARLRCSPMKGHSHVYWYRQLPEEGLKFMVYLQKENIIDESGMPKERFSAEFPKEGPSILRIQQVVRGDSAAYFCASSGQEDQPQHFGDGTRLSIL.